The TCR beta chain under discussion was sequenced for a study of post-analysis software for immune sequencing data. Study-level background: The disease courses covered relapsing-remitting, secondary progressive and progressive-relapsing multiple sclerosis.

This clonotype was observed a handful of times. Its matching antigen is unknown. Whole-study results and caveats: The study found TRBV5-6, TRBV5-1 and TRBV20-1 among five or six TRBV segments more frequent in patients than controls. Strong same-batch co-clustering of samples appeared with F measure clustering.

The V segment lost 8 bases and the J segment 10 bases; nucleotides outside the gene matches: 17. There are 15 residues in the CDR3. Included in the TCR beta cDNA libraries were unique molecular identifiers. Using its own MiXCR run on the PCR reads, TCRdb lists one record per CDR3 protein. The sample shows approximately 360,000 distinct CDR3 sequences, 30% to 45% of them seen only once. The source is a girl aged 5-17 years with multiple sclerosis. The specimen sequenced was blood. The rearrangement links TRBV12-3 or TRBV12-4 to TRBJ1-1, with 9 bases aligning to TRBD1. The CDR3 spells CASSLGQGTSRGAFF. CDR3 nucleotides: TGTGCCAGCTCCCTCGGACAGGGGACCTCCCGGGGAGCTTTCTTT.